This T cell receptor (beta chain) was sequenced in a study of memory CD4+ T cells and cytomegalovirus serostatus. Study-wide results and caveats: Suggested: most of the CMV-linked TCR signature lies in CD4+ memory cells.

On this clone: Its specificity is unknown.

Single viable CD3+CD4+CD8-CD45RO+ cells were sorted as the memory CD4+ T cells. After thawing, CD4+ T cells were positively selected. Sequencing used immunoSEQ multiplex PCR; TCRdb keeps in-frame clones, though not all of them. Found here are under 55,000 clones, 65% to 85% of them singletons; the top ten hold roughly 2%. This CDR3 is built from 15 residues. V lost 5 bases to trimming and J lost 1 base; unmatched junction nucleotides: 2. In germline, CDR1 is SGHTA, CDR2 FQGNSA. This rearrangement joins TRBV7-2 to TRBJ2-2, with 9 bases fitting TRBD1. The sample consisted of memory CD4+ T cells from blood. This receptor was identified in an adult in good health and CMV-seropositive. In DNA form, the CDR3 reads TGTGCCAGCAGCCAGACAGGGGGGAACACCGGGGAGCTGTTTTTT. This encodes CASSQTGGNTGELFF.